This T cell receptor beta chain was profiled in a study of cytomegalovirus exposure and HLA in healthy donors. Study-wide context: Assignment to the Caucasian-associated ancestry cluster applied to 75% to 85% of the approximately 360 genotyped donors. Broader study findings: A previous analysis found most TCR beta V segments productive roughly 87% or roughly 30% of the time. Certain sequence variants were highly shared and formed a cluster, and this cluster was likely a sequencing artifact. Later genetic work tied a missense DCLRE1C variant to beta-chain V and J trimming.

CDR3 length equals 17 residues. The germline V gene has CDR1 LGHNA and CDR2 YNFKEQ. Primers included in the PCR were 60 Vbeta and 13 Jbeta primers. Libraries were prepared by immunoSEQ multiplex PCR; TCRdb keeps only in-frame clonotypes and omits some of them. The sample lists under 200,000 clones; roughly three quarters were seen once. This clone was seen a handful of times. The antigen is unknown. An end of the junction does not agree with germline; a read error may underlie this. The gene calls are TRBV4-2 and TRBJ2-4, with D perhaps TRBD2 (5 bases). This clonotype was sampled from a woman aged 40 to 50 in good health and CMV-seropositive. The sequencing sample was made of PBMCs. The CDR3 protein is CASSQGGGNLAKNSQYF. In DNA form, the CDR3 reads TGTGCCAGCAGCCAAGGAGGAGGCAACCTAGCCAAAAACAGTCAGTACTTC.